This T cell receptor (beta chain) was identified in a study of immune cell composition in non-small cell lung cancer. Study summary: Most cases were lung adenocarcinoma or squamous cell carcinoma.

Produced via immunoSEQ multiplex PCR; TCRdb's table is partial and in-frame only. The table records a few thousand clones, approximately 68% of them present only once. V lost 4 bases and J 3 bases, leaving 8 bases between the germline ends. This CDR3 is built from 12 residues. The germline CDR1 and CDR2 sequences are SQVTM and ANQGSEA. Normal lung was taken at the farthest possible site, at least 3 cm from tumour. The receptor comes from a human donor with non-small cell lung cancer. Sequencing was performed on non-adjacent lung tissue. The chain combines TRBV29-1 with TRBJ2-3; maybe TRBD1 (5 bases). CDR3 residues: CSVATGTDTQYF. The CDR3 region has the DNA TGCAGCGTTGCTACAGGAACAGATACGCAGTATTTT.